Detailed here is one TCR beta chain. Libraries were prepared by immunoSEQ multiplex PCR; TCRdb keeps only in-frame clonotypes and omits some of them. Altogether around 80,000 clones are present, roughly 98% being singletons, with the ten largest covering around 0.15%. The length of the CDR3 is 13 residues. Unmatched junction bases numbered 3, after V lost 6 bases and J lost 2 bases. Germline lookup yields CDR1 MNHNY and CDR2 SVGAGI (reference sequence). The data were taken from a study of technical replicates of blood from several donors. The sequence came from a human donor in good health. What was sequenced was T cells isolated from PBMCs. This chain uses TRBV6-6 with TRBJ2-7; 8 bases agree with TRBD2. In DNA form, the CDR3 reads TGTGCCAGCAGGGTTAGCGGGACCTACGAGCAGTACTTC. This encodes CASRVSGTYEQYF.